These 14 T cell receptor beta chains came from one sample sequenced in a study of CD8+CD57+ T cells in acquired aplastic anemia. Template material for TCR beta VDJ and CDR3 profiling consisted of genomic DNA. TCRdb reprocessed the reads with MiXCR, giving one entry per CDR3 protein. In the table there are 250,000 to 350,000 distinct CDR3 sequences, roughly three fifths of which are singletons. Sequenced input: sorted CD4+, CD8+, or CD8+CD57+ T cells (not recorded which) from PBMCs. Every receptor here comes from a human donor with severe aplastic anemia or a healthy control (not recorded which).

This chain joins TRBV30 and TRBJ1-1; D is undetermined. Trimming removed 2 bases at V and 1 base at J, with 14 bases between. Germline V gene lookup returns CDR1 GTSNPN and CDR2 SVGIG (reference sequence). This CDR3 is 15 amino acids long. CDR3 loop: CAWSTWGGRNTEAFF. The CDR3 nucleotides are TGTGCCTGGAGTACTTGGGGAGGGAGGAACACTGAAGCTTTCTTT.

V usage is TRBV2 and J usage is TRBJ2-7, with a weak D call TRBD2 (6 bases). The CDR3 is made up of 13 amino acids. Trimming took off 5 bases at V and 6 bases at J, with 14 bases between the two ends. Germline values: CDR1 SNHLY, CDR2 FYNNEI. For the CDR3, the DNA is TGTGCCAGCAGTTACGCCCCCGGGAGCGAGCAGTACTTC. It yields the protein CASSYAPGSEQYF.

The gene calls are TRBV7-2 and TRBJ2-4, with D maybe TRBD2 (6 bases). The germline V gene has CDR1 SGHTA and CDR2 FQGNSA. Trimming cost V 5 bases and J 5 bases, with 16 bases left between them. This CDR3 is 15 amino acids long. CDR3: CASSTPTRVENIQYF. In nucleotides, the CDR3 is TGTGCCAGCAGCACTCCGACTAGGGTCGAAAACATTCAGTACTTC.

In this sample, this clonotype turned up a few times. This chain uses TRBV10-3 with TRBJ1-6, with 8 bases aligning to TRBD1. The trim removed 8 bases at V and 9 bases at J, leaving 6 bases unmatched. CDR1 is ENHRY and CDR2 is SYGVKD in the germline V gene. CDR3 length equals 13 residues. The CDR3 bases are TGTGCCATCCGCGACAGGGGACGTTCACCCCTCCACTTT. Its protein product is CAIRDRGRSPLHF.

The chain recombines TRBV7-2 with TRBJ2-7, with TRBD1 identical over 8 bases. This CDR3 is 14 amino acids long. Trimming cost V 3 bases and J 4 bases; bases outside gene matches: 5. Germline V gene sequence: CDR1 SGHTA, CDR2 FQGNSA. The CDR3 spells CASSFQQGGYEQYF. In DNA, the CDR3 is TGTGCCAGCAGCTTTCAACAGGGGGGATACGAGCAGTACTTC. Variable domain in full (rest from reference TRBV7-2 and TRBJ2-7): GAGVSQSPSNKVTEKGKDVELRCDPISGHTALYWYRQSLGQGLEFLIYFQGNSAPDKSGLPSDRFSAERTGGSVSTLTIQRTQQEDSAVYLCASSFQQGGYEQYFGPGTRLTVT.

This clonotype appeared many times. This chain links TRBV5-1 with TRBJ1-1, with TRBD1 identical over 9 bases. Trimming took 7 bases from V and 3 from J; bases not matched to a gene: 4. Germline V gives CDR1 SGHRS, CDR2 YFSETQ. The CDR3 spans 13 residues. In DNA form, the CDR3 reads TGCGCCAGCGGGCGACAGGGGGACACTGAAGCTTTCTTT. It is translated as CASGRQGDTEAFF.

V is TRBV2 and J is TRBJ2-2; D is unclear. The V and J ends lost 0 bases and 4 bases respectively, with 3 bases between them. Germline CDR1 reads SNHLY; CDR2 reads FYNNEI. The CDR3 consists of 13 residues. The CDR3 DNA follows: TGTGCCAGCAGTGAAGCGATCACCGGGGAGCTGTTTTTT. Its translation: CASSEAITGELFF.

This clonotype was counted once. The chain carries TRBV20-1 and TRBJ2-3, with 9 positions matching TRBD2. J gave up 5 bases and V 3 bases, and 18 bases lay outside the gene matches. The CDR3 loop spans 18 amino acids. Per germline, CDR1 DFQATT and CDR2 SNEGSKA (reference sequence). CDR3 in amino acids: CSASGLAGENTPLDTQYF. CDR3 in DNA: TGCAGTGCTAGTGGTTTAGCGGGAGAGAATACTCCGCTAGATACGCAGTATTTT.

This clonotype was detected ten times or more. V is TRBV7-8 and J is TRBJ2-5; D is uncertain. Germline loops: CDR1 SGHVS, CDR2 FQNEAQ. Between the trimmed V and J ends, which lost 2 bases and 5 bases, there was a span of 15 bases. The CDR3 is 15 amino acids. The CDR3 bases are TGTGCCAGCAGCTTACTACCCCAGGCCCAGGAGACCCAGTACTTC. It specifies CASSLLPQAQETQYF.

This clonotype was recorded at least ten times. The chain links TRBV30 to TRBJ2-5, with a weak D call TRBD2 (7 bases). Germline V gives CDR1 GTSNPN, CDR2 SVGIG (reference sequence). The CDR3 sequence is 14 residues long. Trimming removed 7 bases at V and 1 base at J, with 16 bases between. CDR3 in DNA: TGTGCCTTCGGAAGAAGGGGGGGCCAAGAGACCCAGTACTTC. Its translation: CAFGRRGGQETQYF. Drawing the rest from reference TRBV30 and TRBJ2-5, the complete variable domain is SQTIHQWPATLVQPVGSPLSLECTVEGTSNPNLYWYRQAAGRGLQLLFYSVGIGQISSEVPQNLSASRPQDRQFILSSKKLLLSDSGFYLCAFGRRGGQETQYFGPGTRLLVL.

The chain combines TRBV7-9 with TRBJ1-6, with D uncertain. Germline V gene sequence: CDR1 SEHNR, CDR2 FQNEAQ (reference sequence). The CDR3 totals 15 residues. V lost 4 bases to trimming and J lost 10 bases, with 17 bases between them. The CDR3 sequence is CASSSTRGVGSPLHF. The DNA of the CDR3 is TGTGCCAGCAGCTCTACTCGCGGGGTCGGATCACCCCTCCACTTT.

The chain is built from TRBV19 and TRBJ1-5, with unresolved D. CDR1 LNHDA and CDR2 SQIVND come from the germline V gene (reference sequence). Trimming shortened V by 9 bases and J by 4 bases, and 13 bases separated the two germline ends. The CDR3 runs 13 residues. The CDR3 spells CASRLLGNQPQHF. CDR3 nucleotides: TGTGCCAGCCGTCTACTGGGTAATCAGCCCCAGCATTTT. The variable domain in full, completed from reference TRBV19 and TRBJ1-5, reads DGGITQSPKYLFRKEGQNVTLSCEQNLNHDAMYWYRQDPGQGLRLIYYSQIVNDFQKGDIAEGYSVSREKKESFPLTVTSAQKNPTAFYLCASRLLGNQPQHFGDGTRLSIL.

The CDR3 spells CAISVAGHTQYF. The CDR3 DNA is TGTGCCATCAGTGTTGCGGGACATACTCAGTACTTC. The chain couples TRBV10-3 to TRBJ2-4, with D possibly called TRBD1 or TRBD2 (6 bases each). The germline V gene encodes CDR1 ENHRY and CDR2 SYGVKD. The CDR3 extends over 12 amino acids. V was cut by 4 bases and J by 12 bases, with 13 bases left in between.

The chain joins TRBV10-3 to TRBJ2-1; D might be TRBD1 (6 bases). V was shortened by 6 bases and J by 1 base, with 10 bases between the two germline ends. This CDR3 contains 14 residues. The V gene's germline CDR1 is ENHRY and CDR2 SYGVKD. CDR3 in DNA: TGTGCCATCAGCCCACAGGGTTCCTACAATGAGCAGTTCTTC. It specifies CAISPQGSYNEQFF.